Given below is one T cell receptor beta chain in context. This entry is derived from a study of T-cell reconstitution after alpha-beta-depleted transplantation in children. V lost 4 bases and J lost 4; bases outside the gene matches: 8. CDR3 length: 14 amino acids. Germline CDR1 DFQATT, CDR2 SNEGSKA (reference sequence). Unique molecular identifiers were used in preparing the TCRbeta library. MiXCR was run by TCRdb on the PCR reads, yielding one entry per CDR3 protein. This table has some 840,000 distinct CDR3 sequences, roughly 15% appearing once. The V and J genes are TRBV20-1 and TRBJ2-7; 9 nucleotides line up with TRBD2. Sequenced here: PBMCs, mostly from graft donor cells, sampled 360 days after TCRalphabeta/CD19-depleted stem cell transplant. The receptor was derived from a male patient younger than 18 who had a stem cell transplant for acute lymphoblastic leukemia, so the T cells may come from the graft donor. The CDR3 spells CSATPGTSFYEQYF. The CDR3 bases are TGCAGTGCTACCCCCGGGACTAGCTTTTACGAGCAGTACTTC.